The next 21 T cell receptor beta chains were all read from a single sample in a study of T cells in tumors and immune-related adverse events. The table came from immunoSEQ multiplex PCR; TCRdb's copy has only in-frame clones and leaves some out. The top ten clones hold approximately 1.4% of a sample with roughly 24,000 clones, about 90% of them seen once. The material was lymph node tissue, obtained from a patient treated with anti-PD-1 therapy. The receptors originated from a female donor with metastatic renal cell carcinoma.

This chain links TRBV10-3 with TRBJ2-5, with 13 bases matching TRBD2. The CDR3 has 18 amino acids. Germline V gene sequence: CDR1 ENHRY, CDR2 SYGVKD. Trimming at V came to 5 bases and at J to 2 bases, leaving 11 bases not matched to a gene. This CDR3 is CAISTGTSGAGGQETQYF. As DNA, the CDR3 is TGTGCCATCAGTACCGGGACTAGCGGGGCCGGTGGACAAGAGACCCAGTACTTC.

The chain employs TRBV12-5 and TRBJ1-5; TRBD1 agrees at 7 bases. The V gene end was trimmed by 10 bases and the J gene end by 7 bases; junction bases not matched to a gene: 13. Looked up from germline, CDR1 is LGHNT and CDR2 is FRNRAP. The CDR3 contains 14 residues. DNA for the CDR3: TGTGCTACAAGATCGGAGGGGGCATACCAGCCCCAGCATTTT. Residues: CATRSEGAYQPQHF.

This clone has only a few counts. The chain employs TRBV5-6 and TRBJ1-1; D is perhaps TRBD1 (5 bases). CDR3 size: 16 residues. Per the germline V gene, CDR1 is SGHDT and CDR2 is YYEEEE. Trimming stripped 0 bases from V and 1 base from J, with 13 bases between. The CDR3 sequence is CASSLGVGASNTEAFF. CDR3 DNA sequence: TGTGCCAGCAGCTTGGGGGTTGGGGCTTCGAACACTGAAGCTTTCTTT. The whole variable domain, filled in from reference TRBV5-6 and TRBJ1-1, reads DAGVTQSPTHLIKTRGQQVTLRCSPKSGHDTVSWYQQALGQGPQFIFQYYEEEERQRGNFPDRFSGHQFPNYSSELNVNALLLGDSALYLCASSLGVGASNTEAFFGQGTRLTVV.

The V call is TRBV2, the J call TRBJ1-3; maybe TRBD1 (6 bases). CDR1 and CDR2 (germline): SNHLY, FYNNEI. The CDR3 spans 14 residues. The germline V and J ends were trimmed by 6 bases and 3 bases, with 12 bases remaining between them. The CDR3 spells CASRTTGNGNTIYF. The CDR3, as DNA: TGTGCCAGCAGGACAACAGGGAATGGAAACACCATATATTTT.

In this sample, this clone turned up once. This CDR3 is CASSSSGAGEAFF. The CDR3, as DNA: TGCGCCAGCAGTTCCTCTGGGGCGGGTGAAGCTTTCTTT. V and J are TRBV5-1 and TRBJ1-1, with D possibly matching TRBD1 (5 bases). From germline, CDR1 is SGHRS and CDR2 YFSETQ. This CDR3 is built from 13 residues. V dropped 5 bases and J dropped 7 bases, with 15 bases sitting between them.

The chain joins TRBV5-4 to TRBJ2-1; D is uncertain. Germline V CDR1 and CDR2: SGHNT, YYREEE (reference sequence). V lost 5 bases and J 1 base, leaving 13 bases between the germline ends. CDR3 size: 15 residues. The CDR3 bases are TGTGCCAGCAGAGAAGAATTCCAATCCTACAATGAGCAGTTCTTC. Its translation: CASREEFQSYNEQFF.

The chain uses TRBV19 and TRBJ1-1, with 9 bases matching TRBD1. With V trimmed by 6 bases and J by 4 bases, 6 bases remained unmatched. CDR1 LNHDA and CDR2 SQIVND come from the germline V gene (reference sequence). This CDR3 is built from 14 residues. CDR3 in DNA: TGTGCCAGTAGCCCCGGACAGGGGAGCACTGAAGCTTTCTTT. Translation gives CASSPGQGSTEAFF. The complete variable domain, with remaining parts taken from reference TRBV19 and TRBJ1-1, reads DGGITQSPKYLFRKEGQNVTLSCEQNLNHDAMYWYRQDPGQGLRLIYYSQIVNDFQKGDIAEGYSVSREKKESFPLTVTSAQKNPTAFYLCASSPGQGSTEAFFGQGTRLTVV.

The genes are TRBV10-3 and TRBJ2-5, with 8 bases aligning to TRBD2. Losses at the gene ends were 2 bases for V and 5 bases for J; bases not matched to a gene: 10. CDR3 size: 16 residues. The germline V gene encodes CDR1 ENHRY and CDR2 SYGVKD. The CDR3 loop is CAISETGRAAQETQYF. The DNA for the CDR3 is TGTGCCATCAGTGAGACCGGGAGGGCCGCACAGGAGACCCAGTACTTC.

The chain employs TRBV6-1 and TRBJ2-3; 8 bases are shared with TRBD1. V gave up 5 bases and J gave up 3 bases; unmatched junction bases: 4. The CDR3 loop spans 14 amino acids. Germline CDR1 MNHNS, CDR2 SASEGT. CDR3 amino acids: CASSQGAGTDTQYF. Written as DNA, the CDR3 is TGTGCCAGCAGTCAGGGGGCTGGTACAGATACGCAGTATTTT.

This clone was recorded only once. The rearrangement joins TRBV19 to TRBJ1-1; possibly TRBD1 for D (6 bases). In germline, CDR1 is LNHDA, CDR2 SQIVND (reference sequence). This CDR3 region has 15 residues. Trimming took off 3 bases at V and 0 bases at J, with 11 bases between the two ends. The CDR3 reads CASSIRRGMNTEAFF. In DNA, the CDR3 is TGTGCCAGTAGTATCCGCAGGGGCATGAACACTGAAGCTTTCTTT.

The rearrangement links TRBV9 to TRBJ1-4; 7 positions agree with TRBD1. J lost 7 bases, V lost 1 base, and 7 bases had no gene match. Germline assignment: CDR1 SGDLS and CDR2 YYNGEE. The CDR3 consists of 15 residues. The CDR3 DNA follows: TGTGCCAGCAGCGTACGACAGGGTGTTGGTGAAAAACTGTTTTTT. Amino acid sequence: CASSVRQGVGEKLFF.

The chain has TRBV27 and TRBJ1-2, with D possibly being TRBD1 (6 bases). With 3 bases removed from V and 8 bases from J, the gap between germline ends came to 13 bases. The CDR3 is 13 residues long. Germline V gives CDR1 MNHEY, CDR2 SMNVEV (reference sequence). CDR3 loop: CASSFRGSGGYTF. CDR3 nucleotide sequence: TGTGCCAGCAGTTTTAGGGGGTCGGGAGGCTACACCTTC.

The chain has TRBV11-2 and TRBJ1-2; 9 positions match TRBD1. Germline V gene sequence: CDR1 SGHAT, CDR2 FQNNGV. V shed 4 bases, J shed 11 bases, and the junction held 11 bases outside the gene matches. The CDR3 has 14 amino acids. This chain's CDR3 is CASSSTGTGPGYTF. In nucleotides, the CDR3 is TGTGCCAGCAGCTCTACGGGGACAGGGCCAGGATACACCTTC.

The rearrangement links TRBV15 to TRBJ1-2, with D unclear. The CDR3 covers 14 residues. The V end lost 3 bases, the J end lost 14 bases, and 22 bases lay between the germline ends. Per the germline V gene, CDR1 is LNHNV and CDR2 is YYDKDF (reference sequence). CDR3: CATSRDVNSPSLTF. CDR3 coding DNA: TGTGCCACCAGCAGGGACGTTAACTCCCCTAGTTTGACCTTC.

The chain joins TRBV7-9 to TRBJ2-7; 9 positions agree with TRBD1. The CDR3 has 15 amino acids. In germline, CDR1 is SEHNR, CDR2 FQNEAQ (reference sequence). Trimming at V came to 5 bases and at J to 5 bases, leaving 10 bases not matched to a gene. CDR3 nucleotide sequence: TGTGCCAGCAGCCAAGTCGACAGGGGGTCCGACGAGCAGTACTTC. It is translated as CASSQVDRGSDEQYF.

Only a few counts were recorded for this clone. The chain carries TRBV6-4 and TRBJ1-1; D gene uncertain. V was clipped by 2 bases and J by 2 bases, with 9 bases between them. CDR1 and CDR2 from the germline V gene are MRHNA and SNTAGT. The CDR3 spans 14 residues. The DNA of the CDR3 is TGTGCCAGCAGTGACACGGATCGTAACACTGAAGCTTTCTTT. Residues: CASSDTDRNTEAFF.

The chain joins TRBV19 to TRBJ2-1; the D call may be TRBD1 or TRBD2 (9 bases each). Trimming pared 3 bases from V and 9 bases from J, leaving 18 bases between. Germline V gene sequence: CDR1 LNHDA, CDR2 SQIVND (reference sequence). The CDR3 is made up of 15 amino acids. The CDR3 nucleotides read TGTGCCAGTAGTATTGCGCTAGCGGGACAGGGTGAGCAGTTCTTC. Its protein product is CASSIALAGQGEQFF. The whole variable domain, remainder taken from reference TRBV19 and TRBJ2-1, is DGGITQSPKYLFRKEGQNVTLSCEQNLNHDAMYWYRQDPGQGLRLIYYSQIVNDFQKGDIAEGYSVSREKKESFPLTVTSAQKNPTAFYLCASSIALAGQGEQFFGPGTRLTVL.

The genes are TRBV7-8 and TRBJ2-6, with D perhaps assigned TRBD1 or TRBD2 (5 bases each). Looked up from germline, CDR1 is SGHVS and CDR2 is FQNEAQ. Trimming cost V 6 bases and J 2 bases, with 11 bases left between them. The CDR3 covers 15 residues. The CDR3 loop reads CASRVRGAGANVLTF. The CDR3 coding sequence is TGTGCCAGCAGAGTTAGAGGGGCTGGGGCCAACGTCCTGACTTTC. Filled out from reference TRBV7-8 and TRBJ2-6, the complete variable domain reads GAGVSQSPRYKVAKRGQDVALRCDPISGHVSLFWYQQALGQGPEFLTYFQNEAQLDKSGLPSDRFFAERPEGSVSTLKIQRTQQEDSAVYLCASRVRGAGANVLTFGAGSRLTVL.

The chain couples TRBV2 to TRBJ1-2; the D gene is possibly TRBD1 (5 bases). There are 16 residues in the CDR3. The germline V and J ends were trimmed by 0 bases and 3 bases, with 14 bases remaining between them. Germline values: CDR1 SNHLY, CDR2 FYNNEI. CDR3 in amino acids: CASSEARQLYDYGYTF. The CDR3 DNA reads as TGTGCCAGCAGTGAAGCGCGACAGCTCTATGACTATGGCTACACCTTC.

V is TRBV7-8 and J is TRBJ2-7, with 9 bases fitting TRBD1. Trimming at V came to 5 bases and at J to 3 bases, leaving 8 bases not matched to a gene. The germline V gene encodes CDR1 SGHVS and CDR2 FQNEAQ. The CDR3 runs 15 residues. CDR3 region: CASSERGQGYYEQYF. For the CDR3, the DNA is TGTGCCAGCAGCGAAAGGGGACAGGGCTACTACGAGCAGTACTTC.

The chain couples TRBV5-6 to TRBJ1-4; 8 positions match TRBD1. The trim removed 4 bases at V and 5 bases at J, leaving 7 bases unmatched. Germline V gene data show CDR1 as SGHDT and CDR2 as YYEEEE. The CDR3 length is 15 residues. CDR3 coding DNA: TGTGCCAGCAGCCAGGGACAGGCGGCAAATGAAAAACTGTTTTTT. Translated, it gives CASSQGQAANEKLFF.